The 31 T cell receptor beta chains given below trace back to one sample, sequenced in a study of T cells after yellow fever vaccination (dated by TCRdb to about 2019). The library was generated by 5' RACE. Sequencing was carried out with an Illumina HiSeq 2500. TCRdb trimmed public reads at Q25 via fastp, called clones via MiXCR and kept in-frame beta chains. Under each unique CDR3 protein, matching rows form one entry showing the most common genes and DNA. The sample has approximately 580,000 distinct CDR3 sequences on record, less than 20% of them singletons. The ten largest clones capture about 18% of the sample. Reading the label with the study, this specimen's treatment or condition is: live attenuated yellow fever vaccine strain. Sequencing used PBMCs, obtained 5 days after the first yellow fever vaccination. These receptors were taken from a man aged 18-30 years who received the YFV17D yellow fever vaccine.

This clonotype was detected only a few times. This chain uses TRBV25-1 with TRBJ2-2; D tentatively fits TRBD1 or TRBD2 (6 bases each). Germline-derived CDR1 and CDR2 are MGHDK and SYGVNS. This CDR3 spans 16 amino acids. With 4 bases removed from V and 12 bases from J, the gap between germline ends came to 24 bases. The CDR3 spells CASSGYTRGDREKLFF. CDR3 in DNA: TGTGCCAGCAGTGGATACACGAGGGGGGACCGGGAGAAGCTGTTTTTT.

Details on this clonotype: Possible read error: a much larger clone is one base away. This sequence joins TRBV4-2 and TRBJ2-1, with 8 bases aligning to TRBD2. Germline V gene sequence: CDR1 LGHNA, CDR2 YNFKEQ. This CDR3 comprises 16 residues. The DNA for the CDR3 is TGTGCCAGCTGCCAAGAACCCGGACTAGCAGGGTATGAGCAGTTCTTC. Translated, it gives CASCQEPGLAGYEQFF.

The genes are TRBV7-8 and TRBJ1-2; a possible D gene is TRBD1 (6 bases). Trimming took 4 bases from V and 1 from J, leaving 7 bases between them. The CDR3 runs to 13 residues. Germline V gene sequence: CDR1 SGHVS, CDR2 FQNEAQ. CDR3: CASSYRDNYGYTF. CDR3 coding DNA: TGTGCCAGCAGCTACAGGGATAACTATGGCTACACCTTC.

The chain has TRBV7-2 and TRBJ2-7; 7 bases fit TRBD1. Germline-derived CDR1 and CDR2 are SGHTA and FQGNSA. The CDR3 sequence is 16 residues long. V was clipped by 3 bases and J by 2 bases; unmatched bases: 10. For the CDR3, the DNA is TGTGCCAGCAGCTTCCCCGGGACAGTGCCGACCTACGAGCAGTACGTC. Translation gives CASSFPGTVPTYEQYV.

V and J are TRBV4-2 and TRBJ1-1; D may be TRBD1 (5 bases). The V gene lost 1 base and the J gene lost 4 bases, with 13 bases spanning the gap. The germline V gene encodes CDR1 LGHNA and CDR2 YNFKEQ. This CDR3 has 15 amino acids. The CDR3 reads CASSQAGSGGTEAFF. CDR3 coding DNA: TGTGCCAGCAGCCAAGCAGGGAGCGGCGGCACTGAAGCTTTCTTT.

The J gene is TRBJ1-2, the V gene TRBV6-4; D is unclear. Germline V gene data show CDR1 as MRHNA and CDR2 as SNTAGT. Trimming stripped 4 bases from V and 8 bases from J, with 14 bases between. The CDR3 has 13 residues. The CDR3 nucleotides are TGTGCCAGCAGTGTGTCGTATAGAGGCGGCTACACCTTC. It codes for CASSVSYRGGYTF.

The J gene is TRBJ2-1, the V gene TRBV30; D is perhaps TRBD2 (5 bases). The V end was cut by 2 bases, the J end by 5 bases, with 7 bases between. The germline gives CDR1 GTSNPN, CDR2 SVGIG (reference sequence). The CDR3 extends over 12 amino acids. CDR3 coding DNA: TGTGCCTGGAGTCGAGGGAACAATGAGCAGTTCTTC. Translating it yields CAWSRGNNEQFF. Full variable domain (outside the CDR3, taken from reference TRBV30 and TRBJ2-1): SQTIHQWPATLVQPVGSPLSLECTVEGTSNPNLYWYRQAAGRGLQLLFYSVGIGQISSEVPQNLSASRPQDRQFILSSKKLLLSDSGFYLCAWSRGNNEQFFGPGTRLTVL.

The gene calls are TRBV6-1 and TRBJ2-2, with unresolved D. The V end lost 3 bases, the J end lost 0 bases, and 8 bases lay between the germline ends. The CDR3 loop spans 15 amino acids. Per the germline V gene, CDR1 is MNHNS and CDR2 is SASEGT. CDR3: CASSDGDTNTGELFF. CDR3 DNA sequence: TGTGCCAGCAGTGATGGTGATACGAACACCGGGGAGCTGTTTTTT.

This rearrangement joins TRBV4-3 to TRBJ1-1; no clear D gene. CDR3 length equals 14 residues. Trimming left V 1 base short and J 3 bases short, with 9 bases between. Per the germline V gene, CDR1 is LGHNA and CDR2 is YSLEER. CDR3 region: CASSQVTTDTEAFF. CDR3 DNA: TGCGCCAGCAGCCAAGTAACAACGGACACTGAAGCTTTCTTT.

V usage is TRBV7-9 and J usage is TRBJ1-1, with TRBD1 matching 10 bases. Germline V gives CDR1 SEHNR, CDR2 FQNEAQ (reference sequence). The CDR3 length is 16 residues. Trimming at V came to 4 bases and at J to 3 bases, leaving 8 bases not matched to a gene. The CDR3 DNA reads TGTGCCAGCAGCTCCCGCCGGACAGGGGGACACACTGAAGCTTTCTTT. Its protein product is CASSSRRTGGHTEAFF. The whole variable domain, remainder taken from reference TRBV7-9 and TRBJ1-1, is DTGVSQNPRHKITKRGQNVTFRCDPISEHNRLYWYRQTLGQGPEFLTYFQNEAQLEKSRLLSDRFSAERPKGSFSTLEIQRTEQGDSAMYLCASSSRRTGGHTEAFFGQGTRLTVV.

The chain recombines TRBV15 with TRBJ2-7; tentatively, D is TRBD1 (5 bases). This CDR3 has 15 amino acids. Trimming removed 2 bases from V and 0 bases from J, with 11 bases in between. Germline CDR1 LNHNV, CDR2 YYDKDF (reference sequence). CDR3 protein: CATSRSGSDSYEQYF. CDR3 sequence (DNA): TGTGCCACCAGCAGATCAGGGTCCGACTCCTACGAGCAGTACTTC.

This clonotype has just a few counts. The J gene is TRBJ1-5, the V gene TRBV6-5; 7 bases line up with TRBD1. The CDR3 contains 14 residues. V dropped 4 bases and J dropped 2; count of bases not matched to a gene: 2. In germline, CDR1 is MNHEY, CDR2 SVGAGI. DNA for the CDR3: TGTGCCAGCAGTTGGGACAGACGCAATCAGCCCCAGCATTTT. It yields the protein CASSWDRRNQPQHF.

The sample holds a few counts of this clonotype. CDR3 nucleotide sequence: TGTGCCAGCAGCCGCGGACAGGATGGCTACACCTTC. As protein: CASSRGQDGYTF. This chain joins TRBV4-2 and TRBJ1-2; 7 nucleotides line up with TRBD1. V trimming: 4 bases; J trimming: 6 bases; junction bases outside the gene matches: 2. The germline V gene encodes CDR1 LGHNA and CDR2 YNFKEQ. The CDR3 is made up of 12 amino acids.

This clonotype was counted many times. The chain is built from TRBV4-1 and TRBJ1-2; D might be TRBD1 (5 bases). From germline, CDR1 is MGHRA and CDR2 YSYEKL. This CDR3 comprises 16 residues. Deletions cut 0 bases from V and 6 bases from J, with 17 bases between. This CDR3 is CASSQEFPGGGNGYTF. The CDR3 DNA reads TGCGCCAGCAGCCAAGAGTTTCCCGGGGGAGGGAATGGCTACACCTTC.

The sample holds a few counts of this clonotype. This rearrangement joins TRBV5-8 to TRBJ2-4; D gene ambiguous. The CDR3 loop spans 14 amino acids. Trimming stripped 4 bases from V and 7 bases from J, with 15 bases between. The V gene's germline CDR1 is SGHTS and CDR2 YDEGEE. In DNA form, the CDR3 reads TGTGCCAGCAGCCCGCTCGAGTGGGCGAACATTCAGTACTTC. Protein: CASSPLEWANIQYF.

This clonotype has a handful of counts. The rearrangement uses TRBV5-6 and TRBJ2-7; D remains ambiguous. Germline V gene sequence: CDR1 SGHDT, CDR2 YYEEEE. The germline V and J ends were trimmed by 1 base and 1 base, with 6 bases remaining between them. The CDR3 length is 13 residues. This chain's CDR3 is CASSLWHSYEQYV. CDR3 coding DNA: TGTGCCAGCAGCTTGTGGCATTCCTACGAGCAGTACGTC.

Ten or more counts support this clonotype. This chain connects TRBV18 to TRBJ2-5, with no clear D. V lost 6 bases and J 2 bases, leaving 10 bases between the germline ends. The germline gives CDR1 KGHSH, CDR2 LQKENI. The CDR3 is 13 residues long. This chain's CDR3 is CASSPGRQETQYF. The CDR3 DNA is TGTGCCAGCTCCCCTGGACGGCAAGAGACCCAGTACTTC.

This clonotype turned up a few times. The CDR3 loop is CASGLNPSGGPLNEQFF. CDR3 coding DNA: TGTGCTAGTGGTTTGAACCCTAGCGGGGGGCCCCTCAATGAGCAGTTCTTC. The V gene is TRBV12-5, the J gene TRBJ2-1; 11 bases fit TRBD2. The germline gives CDR1 LGHNT, CDR2 FRNRAP. There are 17 residues in the CDR3. V lost 2 bases, J lost 6 bases, and 9 bases stayed unmatched.

In its sample, this clonotype was seen a few times. The V call is TRBV4-2, the J call TRBJ2-2, with D possibly TRBD1 on 6 matching bases. This CDR3 has 15 amino acids. The ends were cut back, 2 bases at V and 4 bases at J, with 11 bases in the middle. Germline V gene sequence: CDR1 LGHNA, CDR2 YNFKEQ. CDR3 amino acids: CASSQPGTTTGELFF. The CDR3 nucleotides read TGTGCCAGCAGCCAACCCGGGACAACCACCGGGGAGCTGTTTTTT.

The chain carries TRBV6-2 or TRBV6-3 and TRBJ2-2; D gene ambiguous. CDR1 MNHEY and CDR2 SVGEGT come from the germline V gene. Trimming cost V 10 bases and J 1 base, with 10 bases left between them. The CDR3 is 13 amino acids. The CDR3 DNA is TGTGCCACCTACCAGCTGAACACCGGGGAGCTGTTTTTT. Its translation is CATYQLNTGELFF.

This clonotype was seen once. The chain carries TRBV20-1 and TRBJ2-1; 9 bases match TRBD2. Germline CDR1 reads DFQATT; CDR2 reads SNEGSKA (reference sequence). This CDR3 has 15 amino acids. The J segment lost 3 bases and the V segment lost 0 bases, leaving 3 bases of the junction unmatched. CDR3 nucleotides: TGCAGTGCTAGAGATCGAGCGGGGGGCTACAATGAGCAGTTCTTC. This gives the protein CSARDRAGGYNEQFF.

This chain joins TRBV4-1 and TRBJ2-2; a weak D match, TRBD2 (7 bases). V lost 4 bases and J 0 bases, leaving 18 bases between the germline ends. Germline V gives CDR1 MGHRA, CDR2 YSYEKL. The CDR3 runs to 18 residues. Here the CDR3 reads CASSRPRAGHTNTGELFF. The CDR3 DNA reads TGCGCCAGCAGCCGCCCCCGAGCGGGACACACGAACACCGGGGAGCTGTTTTTT.

This clonotype has ten or more counts. The chain carries TRBV12-3 or TRBV12-4 and TRBJ2-1; tentatively, D is TRBD1 or TRBD2 (6 bases each). V dropped 5 bases and J dropped 6 bases, with 14 bases sitting between them. CDR3 length equals 14 residues. As DNA, the CDR3 is TGTGCCAGCAGTCTCGGGGGCCCCCCCAATGAGCAGTTCTTC. This translates into CASSLGGPPNEQFF.

This clonotype was counted only a few times. This rearrangement joins TRBV7-2 to TRBJ1-6; D not certain. The CDR3 sequence is 14 residues long. Germline V gives CDR1 SGHTA, CDR2 FQGNSA. V lost 7 bases to trimming and J lost 0 bases, with 7 bases between them. CDR3 sequence (DNA): TGTGCCAGCAAAACTAGCTCCTATAATTCACCCCTCCACTTT. It is translated as CASKTSSYNSPLHF. Variable domain in full (rest from reference TRBV7-2 and TRBJ1-6): GAGVSQSPSNKVTEKGKDVELRCDPISGHTALYWYRQSLGQGLEFLIYFQGNSAPDKSGLPSDRFSAERTGGSVSTLTIQRTQQEDSAVYLCASKTSSYNSPLHFGNGTRLTVT.

This clonotype was seen only a few times. The V call is TRBV6-2 or TRBV6-3, the J call TRBJ2-7; 11 bases align to TRBD2. Germline V lookup: CDR1 MNHEY, CDR2 SVGEGT. The ends lost 5 bases at V and 1 base at J; junction bases unmatched: 4. The CDR3 consists of 15 residues. The CDR3 sequence: CASSPLAGGSYEQYV. In DNA form, the CDR3 reads TGTGCCAGCAGTCCCCTAGCGGGGGGATCCTACGAGCAGTACGTC.

There are many counts of this clonotype. The chain links TRBV12-3 or TRBV12-4 to TRBJ2-2; D call uncertain. There are 13 residues in the CDR3. Trimming took 7 bases from V and 4 from J, leaving 10 bases between them. CDR3 region: CASTPPGTGELFF. In nucleotides, the CDR3 is TGTGCCAGCACCCCCCCGGGCACCGGGGAGCTGTTTTTT.

The chain joins TRBV29-1 to TRBJ1-3, with D unclear. The ends were cut back, 4 bases at V and 1 base at J, with 5 bases in the middle. Germline V CDR1 and CDR2: SQVTM, ANQGSEA. The CDR3 consists of 12 residues. This CDR3 is CSVVTSGNTIYF. The CDR3 nucleotides read TGCAGCGTTGTTACTTCTGGAAACACCATATATTTT.

Here the CDR3 DNA reads TGTGCCAGCAGACAGGGCTACACAGATACGCAGTATTTT. It yields the protein CASRQGYTDTQYF. The chain links TRBV5-5 to TRBJ2-3; D may be TRBD1 (6 bases). Between the trimmed V and J ends, which lost 5 bases and 2 bases, there was a span of 9 bases. This CDR3 has 13 residues. CDR1 is SGHKS, CDR2 YYEKEE, per germline (reference sequence).

This chain joins TRBV5-1 and TRBJ2-2; weak D call: TRBD1 (5 bases). V lost 1 base and J lost 4, with 11 bases in between. In germline, CDR1 is SGHRS, CDR2 YFSETQ. The CDR3 is made up of 15 amino acids. The CDR3 DNA reads TGCGCCAGCAGCTTGTCAGGGTCTGCCACCGGGGAGCTGTTTTTT. It encodes CASSLSGSATGELFF. Drawing the rest from reference TRBV5-1 and TRBJ2-2, the complete variable domain is KAGVTQTPRYLIKTRGQQVTLSCSPISGHRSVSWYQQTPGQGLQFLFEYFSETQRNKGNFPGRFSGRQFSNSRSEMNVSTLELGDSALYLCASSLSGSATGELFFGEGSRLTVL.

The chain carries TRBV5-8 and TRBJ2-3, with 7 bases that match TRBD1. V was clipped by 4 bases and J by 5 bases; unmatched bases: 4. CDR3 length equals 13 residues. Germline V CDR1 and CDR2: SGHTS, YDEGEE. CDR3 sequence: CASSPRTGDTQYF. DNA for the CDR3: TGTGCCAGCAGCCCCCGGACAGGAGATACGCAGTATTTT. Variable domain in full (rest from reference TRBV5-8 and TRBJ2-3): EAGVTQSPTHLIKTRGQQATLRCSPISGHTSVYWYQQALGLGLQFLLWYDEGEERNRGNFPPRFSGRQFPNYSSELNVNALELEDSALYLCASSPRTGDTQYFGPGTRLTVL.

A few counts support this clonotype. A much more abundant neighbour one base away suggests this may be a read error. The chain uses TRBV20-1 and TRBJ1-2; 8 positions agree with TRBD1. Germline V gene sequence: CDR1 DFQATT, CDR2 SNEGSKA (reference sequence). The CDR3 spans 15 residues. J lost 4 bases, V lost 5 bases, and 12 bases had no gene match. CDR3 loop: CSAPSETGDGYGYTF. The CDR3 DNA reads TGCAGTGCTCCGTCAGAGACAGGGGACGGCTATGGCTACACCTTC.